This T cell receptor (beta chain) was recovered during a study of follicular helper T cells after annual influenza vaccination. Findings and caveats of the study: For non-cTfh compartments, undersampling could not be ruled out.

The CDR3 is 14 residues long. Per the germline V gene, CDR1 is SGHKS and CDR2 is YYEKEE (reference sequence). V was cut by 7 bases and J by 0 bases, with 11 bases left in between. Time point reported: 2013-2014 season, 7 days after vaccination. No donor had influenza vaccine in the prior 6 months; all lived in the community. Blood volume per time point ranged from about 35 to 110 mL. Only a few counts were recorded for this clone. Antigen specificity is unknown. Assay: immunoSEQ multiplex PCR; the TCRdb copy retains only in-frame clones and omits some. This table has roughly 9,200 clones, around 82% appearing once.

The starting material was CXCR5- memory CD4+ T cells sorted from blood, obtained 7 days after influenza vaccination. The V gene is TRBV5-5, the J gene TRBJ1-5, with a tentative D call TRBD1 (5 bases). The source of this sequence is an adult who received the influenza vaccine. This CDR3 is CASHTGPSNQPQHF. DNA for the CDR3: TGTGCCAGCCATACAGGACCTAGCAATCAGCCCCAGCATTTT.